This TCR beta chain is from a study of blood T cell repertoires in COVID-19. CDR1 is MNHNS and CDR2 is SASEGT in the germline V gene. This CDR3 is built from 17 residues. The V gene lost 2 bases and the J gene lost 5 bases, with 16 bases spanning the gap. Study processing details: Nucleated cell number was recorded as an estimate derived from reference gene primer amplification. Assay: immunoSEQ multiplex PCR; the TCRdb copy retains only in-frame clones and omits some. V and J calls and clone size follow that table, whereas D and trimming were derived from the DNA. The table lists 98,000 or so clones, about 83% of them singletons.

The sequence came from a woman aged 70-85 years with acute or convalescent COVID-19. The specimen was peripheral blood. This rearrangement joins TRBV6-1 to TRBJ1-6; perhaps TRBD1 as D (6 bases). The CDR3 protein is CASSEYPTGLNNSPLHF. The CDR3 bases are TGTGCCAGCAGTGAATATCCAACAGGGCTTAATAATTCACCCCTCCACTTT.